This TCR beta chain was sequenced in a study of cytomegalovirus exposure and HLA in healthy donors. General observations from the study: Common viral pathogens seemed to be connected with several of the most significant clusters, according to a later analysis.

There are 18 residues in the CDR3. Unmatched junction bases numbered 6, after V lost 0 bases and J lost 0 bases. Germline loops: CDR1 WNHNN, CDR2 SYGVQD (reference sequence). The PCR had 60 Vbeta and 13 Jbeta primers. The data were produced by immunoSEQ multiplex PCR, yet TCRdb's version contains in-frame clones alone and is incomplete. The table shows about 150,000 clones, with roughly four fifths occurring only once. On this clone: The antigen remains undetermined.

Sequenced: PBMCs. The chain links TRBV10-1 to TRBJ1-5; TRBD1 aligns across 9 bases. The origin of this receptor is a man younger than 35 in good health and CMV-seronegative. CDR3 in amino acids: CASSESGQGVYSNQPQHF. The DNA for the CDR3 is TGCGCCAGCAGTGAGTCGGGACAGGGCGTCTATAGCAATCAGCCCCAGCATTTT.